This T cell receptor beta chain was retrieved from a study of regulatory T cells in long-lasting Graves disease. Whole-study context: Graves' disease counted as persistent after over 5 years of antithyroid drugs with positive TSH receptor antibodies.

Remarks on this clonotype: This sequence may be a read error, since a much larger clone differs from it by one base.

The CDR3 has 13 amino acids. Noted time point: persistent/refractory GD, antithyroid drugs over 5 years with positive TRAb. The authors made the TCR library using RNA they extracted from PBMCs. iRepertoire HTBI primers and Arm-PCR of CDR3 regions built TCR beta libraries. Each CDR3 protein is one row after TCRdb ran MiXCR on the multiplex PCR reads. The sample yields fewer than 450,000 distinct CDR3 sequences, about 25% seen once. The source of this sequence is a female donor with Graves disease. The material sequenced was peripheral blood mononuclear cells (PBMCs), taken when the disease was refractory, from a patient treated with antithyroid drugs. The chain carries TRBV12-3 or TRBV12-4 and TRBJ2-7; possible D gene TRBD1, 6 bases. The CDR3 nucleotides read TGTGCCAACAGTTTCCCAGGGGCCTACGAGCAGTACTTC. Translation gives CANSFPGAYEQYF.